These T cell receptor beta chains were read from a single sample in a study of blood T cell repertoires in COVID-19. Generated by immunoSEQ multiplex PCR, the TCRdb table keeps only in-frame clones and is missing some. This sample has about 220,000 clones, with around four fifths found just once. Specimen: peripheral blood. The receptors stem from a woman in her fifties or sixties who had recovered from COVID-19. Both conserved end residues are part of each CDR3. The D gene is left open where the match is weak. Clone size is given for some rows only: seen once, a few or many times, or a class if the clone is expanded.

j_gene: TRBJ2-2
d_gene: .
abundance: once
v_gene: TRBV5-1
CDR3aa: CASSSLRGGGGELFF
CDR3nt: TGCGCCAGCAGCTCCCTAAGGGGGGGCGGCGGGGAGCTGTTTTTT

j_gene: TRBJ2-4
d_gene: .
abundance: .
v_gene: TRBV5-1
CDR3aa: CASSLAWENIQYF
CDR3nt: TGCGCCAGCAGCTTGGCCTGGGAGAACATTCAGTACTTC

j_gene: TRBJ2-7
d_gene: .
abundance: .
v_gene: TRBV3-1/TRBV3-2
CDR3aa: CASSHAGNEQYF
CDR3nt: TGTGCCAGCAGCCATGCCGGTAACGAGCAGTACTTC

j_gene: TRBJ2-3
d_gene: .
abundance: .
v_gene: TRBV20-1
CDR3aa: CSAQIQDTQYF
CDR3nt: TGCAGTGCACAGATCCAAGATACGCAGTATTTT

j_gene: TRBJ2-7
d_gene: .
abundance: .
v_gene: TRBV10-3
CDR3aa: CAISGDRYSYEQYF
CDR3nt: TGTGCCATCAGTGGCGACAGATACTCCTACGAGCAGTACTTC

j_gene: TRBJ1-3
d_gene: TRBD1
abundance: .
v_gene: TRBV6-5
CDR3aa: CASRPGTASGNTIYF
CDR3nt: TGTGCCAGCAGGCCCGGGACAGCCTCTGGAAACACCATATATTTT

j_gene: TRBJ2-5
d_gene: TRBD2
abundance: .
v_gene: TRBV4-1
CDR3aa: CASSQDSGGVGTQYF
CDR3nt: TGCGCCAGCAGCCAAGATTCCGGGGGGGTAGGGACCCAGTACTTC

j_gene: TRBJ2-5
d_gene: .
abundance: .
v_gene: TRBV5-1
CDR3aa: CASSSLPGLQETQYF
CDR3nt: TGCGCCAGCAGCTCCCTTCCGGGACTCCAAGAGACCCAGTACTTC

j_gene: TRBJ1-5
d_gene: .
abundance: once
v_gene: TRBV2
CDR3aa: CASSSTGNQPQHF
CDR3nt: TGTGCCAGCAGCTCAACAGGGAATCAGCCCCAGCATTTT

j_gene: TRBJ1-6
d_gene: .
abundance: .
v_gene: TRBV19
CDR3aa: CASRDLVRARGSPLHF
CDR3nt: TGTGCCAGTAGAGATTTGGTCAGGGCCAGAGGTTCACCCCTCCACTTT

j_gene: TRBJ2-6
d_gene: TRBD1
abundance: .
v_gene: TRBV10-3
CDR3aa: CAISRTGAPSGANVLTF
CDR3nt: TGTGCCATCAGCCGTACAGGGGCTCCTTCTGGGGCCAACGTCCTGACTTTC

j_gene: TRBJ1-5
d_gene: .
abundance: .
v_gene: TRBV4-1
CDR3aa: CASSQEGGNQPQHF
CDR3nt: TGCGCCAGCAGCCAAGAGGGGGGAAATCAGCCCCAGCATTTT

j_gene: TRBJ1-5
d_gene: .
abundance: .
v_gene: TRBV2
CDR3aa: CASSGRDTATYSNQPQHF
CDR3nt: TGTGCCAGCAGTGGACGGGACACGGCAACGTATAGCAATCAGCCCCAGCATTTT

j_gene: TRBJ2-3
d_gene: TRBD2
abundance: .
v_gene: TRBV3-1/TRBV3-2
CDR3aa: CASSLRGGDYTQYF
CDR3nt: TGTGCCAGCAGCCTGCGGGGGGGAGACTATACGCAGTATTTT

j_gene: TRBJ2-5
d_gene: TRBD2
abundance: .
v_gene: TRBV3-1/TRBV3-2
CDR3aa: CASSQEGEGETQYF
CDR3nt: TGTGCCAGCAGCCAAGAGGGGGAGGGAGAGACCCAGTACTTC

j_gene: TRBJ1-1
d_gene: .
abundance: .
v_gene: TRBV27
CDR3aa: CASSPSWPGDMNTEAFF
CDR3nt: TGTGCCAGCAGTCCATCCTGGCCAGGGGATATGAACACTGAAGCTTTCTTT

j_gene: TRBJ2-3
d_gene: TRBD2
abundance: .
v_gene: TRBV4-3
CDR3aa: CASSTSSGGDFGTDTQYF
CDR3nt: TGCGCCAGCAGCACTTCTAGCGGGGGGGATTTCGGCACAGATACGCAGTATTTT

j_gene: TRBJ1-1
d_gene: .
abundance: .
v_gene: TRBV4-1
CDR3aa: CASSQAGASPTEAFF
CDR3nt: TGCGCCAGCAGCCAAGCAGGGGCGTCCCCCACTGAAGCTTTCTTT

j_gene: TRBJ2-5
d_gene: .
abundance: .
v_gene: TRBV3-1/TRBV3-2
CDR3aa: CASSPRGGETQYF
CDR3nt: TGTGCCAGCAGCCCCCGCGGAGGGGAGACCCAGTACTTC

j_gene: TRBJ1-4
d_gene: TRBD1
abundance: .
v_gene: TRBV5-1
CDR3aa: CASSMGQGREKLFF
CDR3nt: TGCGCCAGCAGCATGGGACAGGGGCGTGAAAAACTGTTTTTT

j_gene: TRBJ2-5
d_gene: TRBD2
abundance: few
v_gene: TRBV18
CDR3aa: CASSLRGGAAETQYF
CDR3nt: TGTGCCAGCTCACTCCGCGGGGGGGCTGCAGAGACCCAGTACTTC

j_gene: TRBJ2-1
d_gene: TRBD2
abundance: .
v_gene: TRBV20-1
CDR3aa: CSASGVASGTYNEQFF
CDR3nt: TGCAGTGCTAGTGGTGTGGCTAGCGGGACCTACAATGAGCAGTTCTTC

j_gene: TRBJ2-7
d_gene: .
abundance: .
v_gene: TRBV5-6
CDR3aa: CASSFRGSYEQYF
CDR3nt: TGTGCCAGCAGCTTCAGGGGCTCCTACGAGCAGTACTTC

j_gene: TRBJ2-6
d_gene: .
abundance: .
v_gene: TRBV7-3
CDR3aa: CASSLTWQGGANVLTF
CDR3nt: TGTGCCAGCAGCTTAACATGGCAGGGCGGGGCCAACGTCCTGACTTTC

j_gene: TRBJ1-3
d_gene: TRBD1
abundance: .
v_gene: TRBV5-1
CDR3aa: CASSSGTASGNTIYF
CDR3nt: TGCGCCAGCAGTTCCGGGACAGCCTCTGGAAACACCATATATTTT

j_gene: TRBJ1-2
d_gene: .
abundance: .
v_gene: TRBV6-2/TRBV6-3
CDR3aa: CASSRDRWYGYTF
CDR3nt: TGTGCCAGCAGCCGAGACAGGTGGTATGGCTACACCTTC

j_gene: TRBJ2-1
d_gene: .
abundance: .
v_gene: TRBV7-9
CDR3aa: CASSSNLGGSYNEQFF
CDR3nt: TGTGCCAGCAGCTCAAACCTTGGCGGCTCCTACAATGAGCAGTTCTTC

j_gene: TRBJ1-2
d_gene: TRBD1
abundance: .
v_gene: TRBV29-1
CDR3aa: CSVGAGGYGYTF
CDR3nt: TGCAGCGTTGGAGCAGGGGGCTATGGCTACACCTTC

j_gene: TRBJ1-2
d_gene: TRBD1
abundance: once
v_gene: TRBV27
CDR3aa: CASSFGDRGNYGYTF
CDR3nt: TGTGCCAGCAGTTTTGGGGACAGGGGTAACTATGGCTACACCTTC

j_gene: TRBJ2-5
d_gene: TRBD2
abundance: .
v_gene: TRBV6-5
CDR3aa: CASTEGGSQETQYF
CDR3nt: TGTGCCAGCACGGAGGGAGGGAGTCAAGAGACCCAGTACTTC

j_gene: TRBJ2-7
d_gene: .
abundance: .
v_gene: TRBV7-6
CDR3aa: CASSPGAGQTYEQYF
CDR3nt: TGTGCCAGCAGCCCCGGGGCGGGACAGACTTACGAGCAGTACTTC

j_gene: TRBJ1-6
d_gene: .
abundance: .
v_gene: TRBV7-9
CDR3aa: CASSPANSPLHF
CDR3nt: TGTGCCAGCAGCCCCGCGAATTCACCCCTCCACTTT

j_gene: TRBJ2-1
d_gene: .
abundance: .
v_gene: TRBV5-6
CDR3aa: CASIPRRGPLNEQFF
CDR3nt: TGTGCCAGCATCCCCAGGCGGGGGCCTCTCAATGAGCAGTTCTTC

j_gene: TRBJ1-5
d_gene: .
abundance: .
v_gene: TRBV12-3/TRBV12-4
CDR3aa: CAVGPLNQPQHF
CDR3nt: TGCGCTGTGGGGCCCCTCAATCAGCCCCAGCATTTT

j_gene: TRBJ2-7
d_gene: .
abundance: .
v_gene: TRBV5-1
CDR3aa: CASSLGGLDSYEQYF
CDR3nt: TGCGCCAGCAGCTTAGGTGGGCTTGATTCCTACGAGCAGTACTTC

j_gene: TRBJ2-7
d_gene: .
abundance: .
v_gene: TRBV18
CDR3aa: CASSPPRRSLRAVEQYF
CDR3nt: TGTGCCAGCTCACCACCGAGAAGGAGCCTACGAGCAGTCGAGCAGTACTTC

j_gene: TRBJ2-7
d_gene: TRBD2
abundance: .
v_gene: TRBV10-3
CDR3aa: CAIRGLEHEQYF
CDR3nt: TGTGCCATCAGAGGACTAGAGCACGAGCAGTACTTC

j_gene: TRBJ2-7
d_gene: .
abundance: .
v_gene: TRBV4-3
CDR3aa: CASSQELVPGEYEQYF
CDR3nt: TGCGCCAGCAGCCAAGAACTAGTTCCGGGTGAATACGAGCAGTACTTC

j_gene: TRBJ1-1
d_gene: .
abundance: .
v_gene: TRBV30
CDR3aa: CAWALGPMNTEAFF
CDR3nt: TGTGCCTGGGCCCTGGGGCCCATGAACACTGAAGCTTTCTTT

j_gene: TRBJ2-3
d_gene: TRBD1
abundance: .
v_gene: TRBV19
CDR3aa: CASSIVGGGWTDTQYF
CDR3nt: TGTGCCAGTAGTATTGTAGGGGGCGGATGGACAGATACGCAGTATTTT

j_gene: TRBJ2-7
d_gene: .
abundance: .
v_gene: TRBV5-1
CDR3aa: CASSLRQPSYEQYF
CDR3nt: TGCGCCAGCAGCTTAAGACAGCCCTCCTACGAGCAGTACTTC